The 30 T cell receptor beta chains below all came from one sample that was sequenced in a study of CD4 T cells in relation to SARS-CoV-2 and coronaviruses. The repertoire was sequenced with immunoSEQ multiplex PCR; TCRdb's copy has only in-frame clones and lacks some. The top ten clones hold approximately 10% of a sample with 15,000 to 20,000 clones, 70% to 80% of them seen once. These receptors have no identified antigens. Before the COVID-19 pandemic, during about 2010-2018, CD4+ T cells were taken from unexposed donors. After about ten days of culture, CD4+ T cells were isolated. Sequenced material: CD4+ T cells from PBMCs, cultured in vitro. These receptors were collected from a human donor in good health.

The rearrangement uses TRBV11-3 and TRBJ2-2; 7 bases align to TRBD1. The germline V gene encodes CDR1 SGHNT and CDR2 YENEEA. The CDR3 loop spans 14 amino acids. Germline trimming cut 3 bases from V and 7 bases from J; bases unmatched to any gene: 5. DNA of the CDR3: TGTGCCAGCAGCTTGGGGACAGTTGACGGGGAGCTGTTTTTT. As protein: CASSLGTVDGELFF.

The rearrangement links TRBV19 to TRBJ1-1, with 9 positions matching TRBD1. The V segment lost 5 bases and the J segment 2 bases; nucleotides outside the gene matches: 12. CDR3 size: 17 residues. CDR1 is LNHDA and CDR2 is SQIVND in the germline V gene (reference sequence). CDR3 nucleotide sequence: TGTGCCAGTAGTTTCCTACCGGGACAGGGCCTTAACACTGAAGCTTTCTTT. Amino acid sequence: CASSFLPGQGLNTEAFF.

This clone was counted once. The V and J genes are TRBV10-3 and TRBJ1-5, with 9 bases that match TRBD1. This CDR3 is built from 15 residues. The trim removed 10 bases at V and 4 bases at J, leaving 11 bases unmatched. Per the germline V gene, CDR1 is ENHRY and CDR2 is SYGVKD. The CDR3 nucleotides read TGTGCCACAATGAGAAGCGGGACAGGGAATCAGCCCCAGCATTTT. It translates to CATMRSGTGNQPQHF.

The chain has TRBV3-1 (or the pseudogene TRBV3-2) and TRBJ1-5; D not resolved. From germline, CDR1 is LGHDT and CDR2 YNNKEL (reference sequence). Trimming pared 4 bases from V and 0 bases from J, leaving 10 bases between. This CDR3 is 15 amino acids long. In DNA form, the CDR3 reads TGTGCCAGCAGCCCTGACACCCTTAGCAATCAGCCCCAGCATTTT. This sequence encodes CASSPDTLSNQPQHF.

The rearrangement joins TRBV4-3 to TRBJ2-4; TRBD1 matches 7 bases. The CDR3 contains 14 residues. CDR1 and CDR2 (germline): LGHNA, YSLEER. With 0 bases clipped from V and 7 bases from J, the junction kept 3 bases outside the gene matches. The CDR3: CASSQDLQGNIQYF. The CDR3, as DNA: TGCGCCAGCAGCCAAGATTTACAGGGGAACATTCAGTACTTC.

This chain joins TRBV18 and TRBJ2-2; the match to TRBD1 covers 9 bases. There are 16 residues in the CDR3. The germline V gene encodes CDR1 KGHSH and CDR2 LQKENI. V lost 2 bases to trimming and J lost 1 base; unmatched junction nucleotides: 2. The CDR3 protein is CASSPGTGLNTGELFF. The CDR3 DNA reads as TGTGCCAGCTCACCAGGGACAGGGTTGAACACCGGGGAGCTGTTTTTT.

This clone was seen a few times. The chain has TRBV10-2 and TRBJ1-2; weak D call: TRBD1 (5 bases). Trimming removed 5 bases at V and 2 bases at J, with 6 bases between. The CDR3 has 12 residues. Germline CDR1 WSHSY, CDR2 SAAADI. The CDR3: CASSPGNYGYTF. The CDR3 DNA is TGCGCCAGCAGTCCAGGGAACTATGGCTACACCTTC.

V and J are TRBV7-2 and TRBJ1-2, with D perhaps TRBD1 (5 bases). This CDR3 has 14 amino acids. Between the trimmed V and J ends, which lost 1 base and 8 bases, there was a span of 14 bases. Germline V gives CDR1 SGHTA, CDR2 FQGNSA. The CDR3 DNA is TGTGCCAGCAGCTTAGTTGCCGCAGGGAAGGGCTACACCTTC. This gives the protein CASSLVAAGKGYTF.

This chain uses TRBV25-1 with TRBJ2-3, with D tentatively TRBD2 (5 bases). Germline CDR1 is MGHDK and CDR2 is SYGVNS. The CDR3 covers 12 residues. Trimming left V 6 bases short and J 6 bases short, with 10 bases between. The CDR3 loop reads CASSPAGDTQYF. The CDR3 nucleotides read TGTGCCAGCAGCCCGGCGGGCGATACGCAGTATTTT.

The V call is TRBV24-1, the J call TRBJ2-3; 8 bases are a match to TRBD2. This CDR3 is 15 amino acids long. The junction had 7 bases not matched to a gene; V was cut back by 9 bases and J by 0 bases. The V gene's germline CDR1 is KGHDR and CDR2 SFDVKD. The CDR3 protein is CATRAGGLSTDTQYF. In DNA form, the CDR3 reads TGTGCCACCCGGGCGGGGGGCCTAAGCACAGATACGCAGTATTTT.

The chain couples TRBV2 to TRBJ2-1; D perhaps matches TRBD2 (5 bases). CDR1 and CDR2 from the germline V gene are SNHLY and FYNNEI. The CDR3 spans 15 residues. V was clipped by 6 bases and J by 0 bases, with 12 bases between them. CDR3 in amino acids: CASRVTNPSYNEQFF. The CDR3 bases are TGTGCCAGCAGAGTGACTAACCCCTCCTACAATGAGCAGTTCTTC.

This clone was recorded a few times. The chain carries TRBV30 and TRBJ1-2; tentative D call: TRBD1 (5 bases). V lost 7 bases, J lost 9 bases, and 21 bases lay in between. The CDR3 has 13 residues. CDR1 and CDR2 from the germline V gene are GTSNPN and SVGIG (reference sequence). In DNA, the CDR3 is TGTGCCTCATTAACAAGCCGGGACTTGAGCTACACCTTC. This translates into CASLTSRDLSYTF.

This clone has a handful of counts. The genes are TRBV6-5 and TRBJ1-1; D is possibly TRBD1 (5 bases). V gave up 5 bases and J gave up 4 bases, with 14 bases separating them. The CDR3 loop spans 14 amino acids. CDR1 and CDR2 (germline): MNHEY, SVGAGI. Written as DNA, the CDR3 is TGTGCCAGCAGTAGGGGATTAGAGGGCACTGAAGCTTTCTTT. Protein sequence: CASSRGLEGTEAFF.

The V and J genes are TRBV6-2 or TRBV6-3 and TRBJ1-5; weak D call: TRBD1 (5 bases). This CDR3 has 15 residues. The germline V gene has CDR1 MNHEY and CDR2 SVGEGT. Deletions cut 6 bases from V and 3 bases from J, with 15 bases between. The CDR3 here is CASSDYQTANQPQHF. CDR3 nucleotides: TGTGCCAGCAGCGACTACCAGACAGCCAATCAGCCCCAGCATTTT.

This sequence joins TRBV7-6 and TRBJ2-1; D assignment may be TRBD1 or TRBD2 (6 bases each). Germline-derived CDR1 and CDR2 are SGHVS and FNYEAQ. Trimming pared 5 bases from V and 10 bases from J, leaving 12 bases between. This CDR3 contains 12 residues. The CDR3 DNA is TGTGCCAGCAGCCCTGAGGGGGGAGAGCAGTTCTTC. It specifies CASSPEGGEQFF.

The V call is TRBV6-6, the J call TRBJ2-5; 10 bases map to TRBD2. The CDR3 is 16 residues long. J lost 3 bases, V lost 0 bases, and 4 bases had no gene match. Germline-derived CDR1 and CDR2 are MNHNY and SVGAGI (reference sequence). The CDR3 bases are TGTGCCAGCAGTTACTCAGGAGCGGGAGGGGAAGAGACCCAGTACTTC. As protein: CASSYSGAGGEETQYF.

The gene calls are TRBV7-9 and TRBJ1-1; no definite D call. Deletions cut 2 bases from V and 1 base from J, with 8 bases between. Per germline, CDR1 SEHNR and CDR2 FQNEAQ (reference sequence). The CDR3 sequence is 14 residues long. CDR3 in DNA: TGTGCCAGCAGCTTAATACAGACGAACACTGAAGCTTTCTTT. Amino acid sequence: CASSLIQTNTEAFF.

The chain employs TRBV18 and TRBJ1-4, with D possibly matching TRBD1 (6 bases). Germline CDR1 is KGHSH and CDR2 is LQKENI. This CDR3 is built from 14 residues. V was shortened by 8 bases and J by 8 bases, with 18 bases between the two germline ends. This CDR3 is CASTQGHGEEKLFF. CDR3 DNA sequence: TGTGCCAGCACACAGGGCCACGGAGAGGAAAAACTGTTTTTT.

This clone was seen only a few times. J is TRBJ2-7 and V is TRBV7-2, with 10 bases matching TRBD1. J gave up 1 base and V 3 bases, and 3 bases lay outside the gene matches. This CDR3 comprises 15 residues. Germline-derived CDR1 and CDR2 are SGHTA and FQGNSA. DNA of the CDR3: TGTGCCAGCAGCTTCCGACAGGGGGCGTCCTACGAGCAGTACTTC. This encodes CASSFRQGASYEQYF.

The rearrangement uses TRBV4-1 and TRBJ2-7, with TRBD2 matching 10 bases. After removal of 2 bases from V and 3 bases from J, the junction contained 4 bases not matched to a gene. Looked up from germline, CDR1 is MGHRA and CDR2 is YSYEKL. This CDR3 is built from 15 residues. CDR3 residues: CASSQPLAGVYEQYF. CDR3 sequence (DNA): TGCGCCAGCAGCCAACCGCTAGCGGGAGTCTACGAGCAGTACTTC.

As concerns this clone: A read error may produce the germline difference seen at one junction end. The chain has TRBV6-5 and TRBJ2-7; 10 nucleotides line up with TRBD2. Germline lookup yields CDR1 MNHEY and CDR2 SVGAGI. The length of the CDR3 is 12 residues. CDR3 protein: CASSTPSGSYFF. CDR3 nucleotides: TGTGCCAGCAGTACGCCTAGCGGGAGCTATTTTTTC.

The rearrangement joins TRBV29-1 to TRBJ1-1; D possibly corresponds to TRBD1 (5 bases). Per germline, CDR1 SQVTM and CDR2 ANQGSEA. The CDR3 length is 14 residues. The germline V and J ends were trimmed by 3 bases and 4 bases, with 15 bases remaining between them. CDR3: CSVDPGLWGTEAFF. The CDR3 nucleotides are TGCAGCGTTGATCCAGGGTTGTGGGGCACTGAAGCTTTCTTT. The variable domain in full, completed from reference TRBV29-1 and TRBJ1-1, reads SAVISQKPSRDICQRGTSLTIQCQVDSQVTMMFWYRQQPGQSLTLIATANQGSEATYESGFVIDKFPISRPNLTFSTLTVSNMSPEDSSIYLCSVDPGLWGTEAFFGQGTRLTVV.

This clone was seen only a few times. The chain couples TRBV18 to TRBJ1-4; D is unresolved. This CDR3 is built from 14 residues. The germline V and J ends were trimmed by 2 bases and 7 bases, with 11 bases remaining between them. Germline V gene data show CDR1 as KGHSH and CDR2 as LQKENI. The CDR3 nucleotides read TGTGCCAGCTCACCAGTGCGATGGAGTGAAAAACTGTTTTTT. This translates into CASSPVRWSEKLFF.

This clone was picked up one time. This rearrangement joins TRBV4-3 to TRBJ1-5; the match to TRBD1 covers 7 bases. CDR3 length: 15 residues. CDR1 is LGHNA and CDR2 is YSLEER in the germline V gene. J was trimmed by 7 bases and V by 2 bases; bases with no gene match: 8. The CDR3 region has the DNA TGCGCCAGCAGCCAACAGGGGGGTTCAGGGCAGCCCCAGCATTTT. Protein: CASSQQGGSGQPQHF.

This CDR3 is CASSPGTISDEQFF. CDR3 DNA sequence: TGTGCCAGCAGTCCCGGGACAATTTCGGATGAGCAGTTCTTC. This sequence joins TRBV6-2 or TRBV6-3 and TRBJ2-1; tentative D call: TRBD1 (6 bases). Germline V lookup: CDR1 MNHEY, CDR2 SVGEGT. The CDR3 has 14 amino acids. V gave up 5 bases and J gave up 8 bases, with 16 bases separating them.

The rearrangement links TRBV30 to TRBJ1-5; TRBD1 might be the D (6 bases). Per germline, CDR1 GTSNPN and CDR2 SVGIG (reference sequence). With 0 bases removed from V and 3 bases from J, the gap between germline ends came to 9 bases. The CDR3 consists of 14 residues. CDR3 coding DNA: TGTGCCTGGAGTGTAAGGGACAACAATCAGCCCCAGCATTTT. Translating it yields CAWSVRDNNQPQHF. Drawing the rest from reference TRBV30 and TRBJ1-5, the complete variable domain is SQTIHQWPATLVQPVGSPLSLECTVEGTSNPNLYWYRQAAGRGLQLLFYSVGIGQISSEVPQNLSASRPQDRQFILSSKKLLLSDSGFYLCAWSVRDNNQPQHFGDGTRLSIL.

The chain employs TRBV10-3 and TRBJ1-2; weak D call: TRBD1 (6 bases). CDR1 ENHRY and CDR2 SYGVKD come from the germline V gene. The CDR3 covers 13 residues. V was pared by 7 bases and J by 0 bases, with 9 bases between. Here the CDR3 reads CAITGQPNYGYTF. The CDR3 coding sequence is TGTGCCATCACCGGACAGCCTAACTATGGCTACACCTTC.

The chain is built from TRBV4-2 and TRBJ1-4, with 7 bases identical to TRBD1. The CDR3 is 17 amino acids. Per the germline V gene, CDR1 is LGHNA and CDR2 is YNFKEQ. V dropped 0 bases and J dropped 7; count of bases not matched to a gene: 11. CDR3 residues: CASSQEGRGDLAEKLFF. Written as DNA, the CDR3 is TGTGCCAGCAGCCAAGAAGGCAGGGGGGATCTAGCTGAAAAACTGTTTTTT.

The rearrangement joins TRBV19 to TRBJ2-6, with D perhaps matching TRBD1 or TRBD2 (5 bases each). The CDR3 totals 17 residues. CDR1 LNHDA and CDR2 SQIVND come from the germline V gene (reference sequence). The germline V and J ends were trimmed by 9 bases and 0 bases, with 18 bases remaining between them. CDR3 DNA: TGTGCCAGCCTGAGGGGAAGGGGATACTCTGGGGCCAACGTCCTGACTTTC. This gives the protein CASLRGRGYSGANVLTF. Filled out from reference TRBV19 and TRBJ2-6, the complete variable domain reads DGGITQSPKYLFRKEGQNVTLSCEQNLNHDAMYWYRQDPGQGLRLIYYSQIVNDFQKGDIAEGYSVSREKKESFPLTVTSAQKNPTAFYLCASLRGRGYSGANVLTFGAGSRLTVL.

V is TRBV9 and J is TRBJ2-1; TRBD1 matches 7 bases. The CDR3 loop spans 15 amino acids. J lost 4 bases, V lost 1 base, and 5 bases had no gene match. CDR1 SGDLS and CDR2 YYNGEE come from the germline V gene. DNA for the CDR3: TGTGCCAGCAGCGTATTGACAGGGTCATACAATGAGCAGTTCTTC. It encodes CASSVLTGSYNEQFF. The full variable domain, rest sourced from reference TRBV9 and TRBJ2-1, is DSGVTQTPKHLITATGQRVTLRCSPRSGDLSVYWYQQSLDQGLQFLIQYYNGEERAKGNILERFSAQQFPDLHSELNLSSLELGDSALYFCASSVLTGSYNEQFFGPGTRLTVL.